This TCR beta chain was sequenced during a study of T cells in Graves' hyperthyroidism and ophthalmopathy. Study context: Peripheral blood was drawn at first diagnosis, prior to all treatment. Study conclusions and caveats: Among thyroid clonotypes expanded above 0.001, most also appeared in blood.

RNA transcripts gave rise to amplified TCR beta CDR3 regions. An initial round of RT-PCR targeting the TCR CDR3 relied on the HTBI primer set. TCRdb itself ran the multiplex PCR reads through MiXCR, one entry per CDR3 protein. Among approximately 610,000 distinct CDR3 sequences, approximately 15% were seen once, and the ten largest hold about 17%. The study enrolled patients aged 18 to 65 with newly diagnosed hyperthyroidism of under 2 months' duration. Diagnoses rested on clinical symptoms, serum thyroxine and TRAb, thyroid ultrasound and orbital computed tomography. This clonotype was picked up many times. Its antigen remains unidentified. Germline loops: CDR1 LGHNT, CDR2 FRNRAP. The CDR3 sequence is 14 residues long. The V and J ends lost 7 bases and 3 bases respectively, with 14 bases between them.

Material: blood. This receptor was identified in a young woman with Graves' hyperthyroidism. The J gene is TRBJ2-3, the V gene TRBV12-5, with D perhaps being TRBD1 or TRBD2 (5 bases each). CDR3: CASAPYEGTDTQYF. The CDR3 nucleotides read TGTGCTAGTGCCCCCTATGAGGGGACAGATACGCAGTATTTT.